The T cell receptor beta chain under discussion was sequenced for a study of blood T cell repertoires in COVID-19. Whole-study context: Nucleic acid was either cDNA or gDNA, and it came from T cells, B-cell-depleted T cells, or PBMCs.

CDR3 length: 14 amino acids. With V trimmed by 6 bases and J by 1 base, 5 bases remained unmatched. In germline, CDR1 is MDHEN, CDR2 SYDVKM. Assay: immunoSEQ multiplex PCR; the TCRdb copy retains only in-frame clones and omits some. The top ten clones hold approximately 7% of a sample with a few hundred thousand clones, around 88% of them seen once. The sequence derives from a woman between 25 and 40 years old who had recovered from COVID-19. The rearrangement links TRBV28 to TRBJ1-2; 7 nucleotides match TRBD1. Sequencing was performed on peripheral blood. CDR3 nucleotide sequence: TGTGCCAGCAGAAAGGACAGGCTTAACTATGGCTACACCTTC. It is translated as CASRKDRLNYGYTF.